The entry below describes one T cell receptor beta chain. These data belong to a study of blood T cell repertoires in COVID-19. Profiled with immunoSEQ multiplex PCR; TCRdb holds only in-frame clones, not every one. The profile shows approximately 7,000 clones, roughly 90% of them singletons. With V trimmed by 3 bases and J by 6 bases, 8 bases remained unmatched. The CDR3 covers 17 residues. CDR1 WSHSY and CDR2 SAAADI come from the germline V gene. This clonotype was sampled from a human donor in a cohort sampled during active COVID-19. The rearrangement uses TRBV10-2 and TRBJ2-1, with TRBD2 matching over 13 bases. Material for sequencing was peripheral blood. The CDR3 nucleotides read TGCGCCAGCAGTGACCCCGGACTAGCGGGAGCCCCCAATGAGCAGTTCTTC. Translated, it gives CASSDPGLAGAPNEQFF.